What follows are 11 T cell receptor beta chains derived from one specimen sequenced in a study of shared clonotypes between healthy human individuals. Selected positively for CCR7 and CD45RO-negative, naive CD8 cells excluded terminally differentiated effector memory CD45RA+ cells. Data came from immunoSEQ multiplex PCR; TCRdb stores just in-frame clones and leaves some out. The table lists about 2 million clones, about 94% of them singletons. Source material: naive CD8+ T cells sorted from blood. These receptor sequences come from a man aged 18-30 years in good health.

Notes on this clone: Other nucleotide sequences in the sample specify the same CDR3. The genes are TRBV2 and TRBJ2-7, with a possible D match to TRBD2 (6 bases). Germline V lookup: CDR1 SNHLY, CDR2 FYNNEI. Deletions cut 1 base from V and 1 base from J, with 11 bases between. The CDR3 has 15 amino acids. CDR3 bases: TGTGCCAGCAGTGAAGGGTGGGACTCATCCTACGAGCAGTACTTC. This translates into CASSEGWDSSYEQYF.

V and J are TRBV27 and TRBJ2-7; 9 nucleotides line up with TRBD1. The CDR3 is made up of 16 amino acids. With 5 bases clipped from V and 4 bases from J, the junction kept 12 bases outside the gene matches. CDR1 is MNHEY and CDR2 is SMNVEV in the germline V gene (reference sequence). CDR3 residues: CASSTPPGQGFYEQYF. DNA for the CDR3: TGTGCCAGCAGTACCCCCCCGGGACAGGGCTTTTACGAGCAGTACTTC.

The V and J genes are TRBV30 and TRBJ2-5, with D possibly matching TRBD1 (5 bases). This CDR3 has 12 amino acids. The germline V and J ends were trimmed by 1 base and 5 bases, with 8 bases remaining between them. Germline CDR1 reads GTSNPN; CDR2 reads SVGIG (reference sequence). The CDR3 reads CAWSGAGETQYF. The CDR3 nucleotides are TGTGCCTGGAGTGGGGCAGGGGAGACCCAGTACTTC.

This chain uses TRBV7-4 with TRBJ2-7; TRBD2 aligns across 11 bases. With V trimmed by 5 bases and J by 6 bases, 9 bases remained unmatched. The germline V gene encodes CDR1 SGHVT and CDR2 SQSDAQ. This CDR3 spans 15 amino acids. CDR3 nucleotides: TGTGCCAGCAGCACCCGACTAGCGGGATGTTTCGAGCAGTACTTC. Protein: CASSTRLAGCFEQYF.

This chain's CDR3 is CSVDEGVETQYF. The CDR3 bases are TGCAGCGTTGATGAGGGGGTTGAGACCCAGTACTTC. This chain joins TRBV29-1 and TRBJ2-5, with D possibly TRBD1 on 6 matching bases. Germline CDR1 and CDR2: SQVTM and ANQGSEA. The V end was cut by 3 bases, the J end by 5 bases, with 10 bases between. CDR3 size: 12 residues.

The J gene is TRBJ2-5, the V gene TRBV6-1; 7 bases line up with TRBD1. V shed 2 bases and J 4 bases; nucleotides not matched to a gene: 7. CDR3 length: 15 amino acids. Germline assignment: CDR1 MNHNS and CDR2 SASEGT. The CDR3 sequence is CASSESRAGGETQYF. CDR3 in DNA: TGTGCCAGCAGTGAATCTAGGGCAGGGGGAGAGACCCAGTACTTC.

The chain links TRBV5-1 to TRBJ2-3; D might be TRBD1 (6 bases). The CDR3 is 14 residues long. Germline V gene data show CDR1 as SGHRS and CDR2 as YFSETQ. V dropped 4 bases and J dropped 6 bases, with 15 bases sitting between them. CDR3 in amino acids: CASSIPTGWDTQYF. In DNA, the CDR3 is TGCGCCAGCAGCATACCAACAGGGTGGGATACGCAGTATTTT.

The rearrangement joins TRBV5-1 to TRBJ2-7; perhaps TRBD2 as D (6 bases). CDR3 length equals 13 residues. Germline loops: CDR1 SGHRS, CDR2 YFSETQ. Between the trimmed V and J ends, which lost 3 bases and 7 bases, there was a span of 14 bases. The CDR3 DNA is TGCGCCAGCAGCTGGACTACCCACGAGGAGCAGTACTTC. This gives the protein CASSWTTHEEQYF.

The chain joins TRBV2 to TRBJ2-7, with 11 bases that match TRBD2. V dropped 6 bases and J dropped 0; count of bases not matched to a gene: 4. This CDR3 contains 15 residues. Germline lookup yields CDR1 SNHLY and CDR2 FYNNEI. The CDR3 bases are TGTGCCAGCAGAACTAGCGGGGGACACTCCTACGAGCAGTACTTC. Residues: CASRTSGGHSYEQYF.

The chain couples TRBV11-2 to TRBJ2-7; 9 positions agree with TRBD1. Germline V gene lookup returns CDR1 SGHAT and CDR2 FQNNGV. Losses at the gene ends were 7 bases for V and 7 bases for J; bases not matched to a gene: 11. This CDR3 is 14 amino acids long. The CDR3 here is CASKIDRGFLEQYF. In nucleotides, the CDR3 is TGTGCCAGCAAAATTGACAGGGGGTTTTTGGAGCAGTACTTC.

V usage is TRBV27 and J usage is TRBJ1-2, with 9 positions matching TRBD1. Germline CDR1 reads MNHEY; CDR2 reads SMNVEV (reference sequence). The ends lost 6 bases at V and 0 bases at J; junction bases unmatched: 2. There are 14 residues in the CDR3. In nucleotides, the CDR3 is TGTGCCAGCAGGGGGACAGGGCCTAACTATGGCTACACCTTC. Protein sequence: CASRGTGPNYGYTF.